The TCR beta chain under discussion was sequenced for a study of technical replicates of blood from a handful of donors (dated by TCRdb to about 2017). Of note for this clone: Its antigen target is currently unknown. No base-level quality is on record; no much larger clone is a single base apart.

Library preparation employed the immunoSEQ multiplex PCR assay. This is the immuneACCESS table as TCRdb keeps it, with only in-frame sequences that have V and J called. A part of the clones is gone; compared with another copy, unresolved V genes explain less than half, and the rest is unexplained. This sample gives 95,000 or so clones in total; 85% to 95% of them show up just once. The leading ten clones occupy about 0.35% of the sample. The cysteine opens and the phenylalanine closes a CDR3 of 14 amino acids. The kept DNA is CDR3 alone, 42 bases in frame from the first base. Via the germline V gene, CDR1 is SQVTM and CDR2 ANQGSEA. V lost 4 bases and J lost 1 base; the stretch between them is 11 bases long.

Material for sequencing was T cells isolated from PBMCs. The receptor chain draws on TRBV29-1 and TRBJ2-4, with TRBD2 perhaps the D gene, on 5 matching bases. The sequence derives from a human donor in good health. The CDR3 in this case is CSVAGAVAKNIQYF. The DNA sequence is as follows: TGCAGCGTTGCCGGAGCGGTGGCCAAAAACATTCAGTACTTC.